This TCR beta chain derives from a study of post-analysis software for immune sequencing data. Turning to the study itself: Secondary progressive, relapsing-remitting and progressive-relapsing multiple sclerosis were among the included disease courses.

Sequencing libraries made from TCR beta cDNA carried unique molecular identifiers. Out of about 0.95 to 10 million T cells, some 480,000 cDNA molecules were generated. TCRdb re-derived calls from the PCR reads in MiXCR, one entry per CDR3 protein. The top ten clones hold roughly 12% of a sample with roughly 410,000 distinct CDR3 sequences, about a third of them seen once. Study-level findings and limits: Among multiple sclerosis patients, normalized Chao1 diversity was significantly below that of controls. Five or six TRBV segments, TRBV5-6, TRBV5-1 and TRBV20-1 among them, were found more frequent in patients than controls. F measure showed strong co-clustering of same-batch samples.

A few counts support this clonotype. The antigen is undetermined. This CDR3 has 18 residues. Germline CDR1 reads SGHVS; CDR2 reads FQNEAQ. The V end was cut by 1 base, the J end by 0 bases, with 16 bases between. The TCR originated in a girl aged 5-17 years with multiple sclerosis. The chain is built from TRBV7-8 and TRBJ2-1; D ambiguous. The sample taken for sequencing was blood. In nucleotides, the CDR3 is TGTGCCAGCAGCTTAGTATCCACCGTTAAAAGCTCCTACAATGAGCAGTTCTTC. It encodes CASSLVSTVKSSYNEQFF.